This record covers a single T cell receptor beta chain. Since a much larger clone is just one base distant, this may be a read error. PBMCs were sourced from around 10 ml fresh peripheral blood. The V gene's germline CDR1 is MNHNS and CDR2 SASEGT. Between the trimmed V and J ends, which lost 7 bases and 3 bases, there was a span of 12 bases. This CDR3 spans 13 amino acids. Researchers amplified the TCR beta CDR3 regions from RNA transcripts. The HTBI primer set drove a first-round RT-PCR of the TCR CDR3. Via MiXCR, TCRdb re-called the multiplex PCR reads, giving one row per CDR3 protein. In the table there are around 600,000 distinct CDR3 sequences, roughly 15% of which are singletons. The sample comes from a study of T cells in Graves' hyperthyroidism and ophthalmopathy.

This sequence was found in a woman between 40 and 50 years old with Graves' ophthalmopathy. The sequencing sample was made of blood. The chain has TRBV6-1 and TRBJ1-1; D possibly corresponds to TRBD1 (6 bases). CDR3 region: CASIDRTYTEAFF. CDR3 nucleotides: TGTGCCAGCATTGACAGGACCTACACTGAAGCTTTCTTT.